This T cell receptor beta chain was identified in a study of blood T cells in healthy people across ages. Study results and limitations: Those diversity estimates obtained from one million T cells were thought to be underestimates.

This clonotype was detected ten times or more. The antigen is undetermined. The germline V gene encodes CDR1 SGDLS and CDR2 YYNGEE. Trimming cost V 4 bases and J 8 bases, with 16 bases left between them. The CDR3 extends over 14 amino acids. A second PCR of 7 to 11 cycles used a sample-barcoded 5' primer and a J-beta primer mix. In TCRdb, the 5' RACE reads were re-called with MiXCR into one record per CDR3 protein. This sample carries about 1,800,000 distinct CDR3 sequences, 28% of them seen once, and the ten largest clones take 7.7%. Researchers isolated at least 6.5 million PBMCs per sample. At least 5 micrograms of total RNA were extracted per sample.

Sequencing was performed on blood. The chain is built from TRBV9 and TRBJ2-1; tentative D call: TRBD2 (5 bases). The source of this sequence is a young woman in good health. CDR3 region: CASSPPRTPYEQFF. Written as DNA, the CDR3 is TGTGCCAGCAGCCCACCTAGGACTCCCTATGAGCAGTTCTTC.